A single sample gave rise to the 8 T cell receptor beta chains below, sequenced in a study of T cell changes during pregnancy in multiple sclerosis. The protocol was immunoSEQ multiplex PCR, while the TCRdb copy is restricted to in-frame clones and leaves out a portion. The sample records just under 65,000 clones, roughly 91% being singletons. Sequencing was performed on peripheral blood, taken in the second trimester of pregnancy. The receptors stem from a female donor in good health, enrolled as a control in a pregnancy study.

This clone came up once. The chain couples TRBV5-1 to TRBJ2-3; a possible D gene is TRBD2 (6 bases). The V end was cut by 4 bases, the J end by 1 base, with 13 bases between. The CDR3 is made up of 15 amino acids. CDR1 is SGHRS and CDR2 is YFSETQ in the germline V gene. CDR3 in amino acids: CASSRPERGTDTQYF. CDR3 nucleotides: TGCGCCAGCAGCCGACCCGAGCGGGGCACAGATACGCAGTATTTT.

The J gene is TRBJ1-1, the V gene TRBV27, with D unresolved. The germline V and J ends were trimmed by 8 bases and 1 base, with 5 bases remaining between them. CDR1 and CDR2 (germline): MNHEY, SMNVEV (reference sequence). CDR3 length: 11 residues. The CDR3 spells CASGENTEAFF. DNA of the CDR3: TGTGCCAGCGGAGAGAACACTGAAGCTTTCTTT.

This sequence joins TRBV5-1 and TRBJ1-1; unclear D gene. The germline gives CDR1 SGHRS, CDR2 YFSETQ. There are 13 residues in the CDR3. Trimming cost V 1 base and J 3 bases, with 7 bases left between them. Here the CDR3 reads CASSLTGYTEAFF. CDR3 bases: TGCGCCAGCAGCTTGACGGGGTACACTGAAGCTTTCTTT.

The CDR3 region has the DNA TGTGCCAGCAGTTACCGTACAGGGGAAGGCTACACCTTC. Protein product: CASSYRTGEGYTF. The chain employs TRBV13 and TRBJ1-2; TRBD1 aligns across 7 bases. Germline V CDR1 and CDR2: PRHDT, FYEKMQ (reference sequence). The CDR3 sequence is 13 residues long. Trimming at V came to 6 bases and at J to 8 bases, leaving 9 bases not matched to a gene.

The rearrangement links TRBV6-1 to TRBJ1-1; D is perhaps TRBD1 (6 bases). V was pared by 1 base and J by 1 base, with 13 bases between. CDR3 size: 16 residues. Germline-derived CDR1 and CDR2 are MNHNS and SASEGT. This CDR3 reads CASSEVRGRPNTEAFF. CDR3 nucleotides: TGTGCCAGCAGTGAAGTCAGGGGCCGCCCGAACACTGAAGCTTTCTTT.

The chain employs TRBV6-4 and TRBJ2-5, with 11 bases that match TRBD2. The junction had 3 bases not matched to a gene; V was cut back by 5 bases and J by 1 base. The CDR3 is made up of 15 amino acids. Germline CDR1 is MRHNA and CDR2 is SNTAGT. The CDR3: CASSPLAGGQETQYF. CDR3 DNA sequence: TGTGCCAGCAGTCCCCTAGCGGGGGGCCAAGAGACCCAGTACTTC.

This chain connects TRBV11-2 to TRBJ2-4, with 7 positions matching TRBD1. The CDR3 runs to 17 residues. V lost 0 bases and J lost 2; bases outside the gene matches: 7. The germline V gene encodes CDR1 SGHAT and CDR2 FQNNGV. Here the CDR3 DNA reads TGTGCCAGCAGCTTAGATGGTCCAGGGGGTACCAAAAACATTCAGTACTTC. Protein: CASSLDGPGGTKNIQYF.

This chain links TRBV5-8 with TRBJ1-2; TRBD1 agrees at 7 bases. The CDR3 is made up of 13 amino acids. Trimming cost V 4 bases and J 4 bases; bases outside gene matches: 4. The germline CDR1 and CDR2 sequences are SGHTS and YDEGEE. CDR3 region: CASSQGQSYGYTF. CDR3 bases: TGTGCCAGCAGCCAGGGACAGTCCTATGGCTACACCTTC.